These T cell receptor beta chains were read from a single sample in a study of T cell responses to AZD1222 COVID-19 vaccine. Profiled with immunoSEQ multiplex PCR; TCRdb holds only in-frame clones, not every one. The table includes tens of thousands of clones, about 80% detected once. Sequencing used peripheral blood, obtained on day 0 of AZD1222 vaccination. The source is an adult in good health. Both conserved end residues are part of each CDR3. A D gene is named only where the DNA matches it firmly. The listing skips clone size in some rows; elsewhere it reads once, few, many or a size class.

V,size,J,D,CDR3,DNA
TRBV6-2/TRBV6-3,NA,TRBJ1-5,NA,CASSPKGKAPQHF,TGTGCCAGCAGCCCGAAGGGGAAGGCGCCCCAGCATTTT
TRBV3-1/TRBV3-2,NA,TRBJ1-2,NA,CASSRTAQAGYTF,TGTGCCAGCAGCCGCACAGCTCAGGCTGGCTACACCTTC
TRBV6-6,NA,TRBJ2-7,TRBD1,CASRPGTALGEQYF,TGTGCCTCTCGCCCCGGGACAGCCCTCGGCGAGCAGTACTTC
TRBV3-1/TRBV3-2,NA,TRBJ1-3,NA,CASSQEVFSGNTIYF,TGTGCCAGCAGCCAAGAGGTCTTTTCCGGAAACACCATATATTTT
TRBV9,NA,TRBJ2-7,TRBD2,CASSVESGVYEQYF,TGTGCCAGCAGCGTAGAGAGCGGGGTTTACGAGCAGTACTTC
TRBV19,NA,TRBJ2-3,TRBD2,CASRDRRGGSTDTQYF,TGTGCCAGTAGGGACCGTCGGGGGGGTAGCACAGATACGCAGTATTTT
TRBV27,NA,TRBJ2-1,NA,CASTPRRGGNEQFF,TGTGCCAGCACCCCACGTAGAGGGGGCAATGAGCAGTTCTTC
TRBV6-2/TRBV6-3,NA,TRBJ1-2,TRBD1,CASSYSNSGQGSGYTF,TGTGCCAGCAGTTACTCGAACTCCGGACAGGGGAGTGGCTACACCTTC
TRBV28,many,TRBJ1-4,TRBD1,CASSLRDRDIEKLFF,TGTGCCAGCAGTTTACGGGACAGGGATATTGAAAAACTGTTTTTT
TRBV10-2,NA,TRBJ2-3,TRBD2,CASRETSGGTDTQYF,TGCGCCAGCCGCGAAACTAGCGGTGGAACAGATACGCAGTATTTT
TRBV7-9,once,TRBJ2-1,NA,CASSPLDLEQFF,TGTGCCAGCAGCCCTCTAGATCTTGAGCAGTTCTTC
TRBV6-2/TRBV6-3,once,TRBJ1-2,NA,CASSYSVNNYGYTF,TGTGCCAGCAGTTACTCAGTAAATAACTATGGCTACACCTTC
TRBV10-3,NA,TRBJ1-1,NA,CAISDLGGTEAFF,TGTGCCATCAGTGATCTGGGGGGCACTGAAGCTTTCTTT
TRBV11-2,NA,TRBJ2-7,NA,CASSSLRRSYEQYF,TGTGCCAGCAGCTCCCTCCGTCGTTCCTACGAGCAGTACTTC
TRBV19,once,TRBJ2-7,NA,CASSTLLQTDEQYF,TGTGCCAGTAGTACCCTCCTCCAAACGGATGAGCAGTACTTC
TRBV29-1,NA,TRBJ2-1,NA,CSVESSLAEEQFF,TGCAGCGTTGAAAGCTCGTTGGCGGAAGAGCAGTTCTTC
TRBV10-3,NA,TRBJ1-4,NA,CAISASTNEKLFF,TGTGCCATCAGTGCCTCGACTAATGAAAAACTGTTTTTT
TRBV4-1,NA,TRBJ2-1,NA,CASSQSLGLGEQFF,TGCGCCAGCAGCCAAAGTCTGGGATTGGGTGAGCAGTTCTTC
TRBV11-2,NA,TRBJ1-1,NA,CASSFSRGYMNTEAFF,TGTGCCAGCAGCTTCTCCAGGGGATATATGAACACTGAAGCTTTCTTT
TRBV7-9,NA,TRBJ2-1,NA,CASEPAQRNEQFF,TGTGCTTCGGAACCGGCTCAACGTAATGAGCAGTTCTTC
TRBV27,NA,TRBJ2-3,TRBD2,CASTPTGTSGPITDTQYF,TGTGCCAGTACCCCCACCGGGACTAGCGGGCCGATCACAGATACGCAGTATTTT
TRBV6-2/TRBV6-3,few,TRBJ1-2,TRBD1,CASSRQGRYGYTF,TGTGCCAGCAGTAGACAGGGGCGCTATGGCTACACCTTC
TRBV11-3,NA,TRBJ1-6,TRBD1,CASSFPRTGSYNSPLHF,TGTGCCAGCAGCTTCCCCAGGACAGGGTCTTACAATTCACCCCTCCACTTT
TRBV5-5,NA,TRBJ2-1,TRBD1,CASSPGTGSSYNEQFF,TGTGCCAGCAGTCCCGGGACAGGCAGCTCCTACAATGAGCAGTTCTTC
TRBV6-2/TRBV6-3,NA,TRBJ1-5,NA,CASSYGLGQLSNQPQHF,TGTGCCAGCAGTTACGGTCTGGGGCAGCTTAGCAATCAGCCCCAGCATTTT
TRBV5-1,NA,TRBJ1-1,TRBD1,CASTFGGTDQNTEAFF,TGCGCCAGCACCTTCGGAGGGACAGATCAGAACACTGAAGCTTTCTTT
TRBV15,few,TRBJ2-7,NA,CATSRADPRGRFTGSGYEQYF,TGTGCCACCAGCAGAGCCGATCCACGGGGTCGATTCACAGGGAGCGGGTACGAGCAGTACTTC
TRBV5-1,NA,TRBJ2-7,NA,CASSLEGGIYEQYF,TGCGCCAGCAGCTTGGAGGGGGGGATCTACGAGCAGTACTTC